The rows below give T cell receptor beta chains drawn from one sample of a study of T cells in Graves' hyperthyroidism and ophthalmopathy. TCRdb fed the multiplex PCR reads into MiXCR, producing one record per CDR3 protein. Among hundreds of thousands of distinct CDR3 sequences, 20% to 25% were seen once, and the ten largest hold over 70%. The sample taken for sequencing was blood. The receptor set was obtained from a man in his fifties or sixties with Graves' hyperthyroidism. Each CDR3 is given with its conserved first and last residue. The order of the fields is clone size, J gene, V gene, CDR3 protein. Some rows have no size entry. The others give once, few or many, or a class for an expanded clone.

size: few; J: TRBJ2-7; V: TRBV7-8; CDR3: CANSPEDSSYEQYF
size: .; J: TRBJ2-6; V: TRBV20-1; CDR3: CSARDLDTRVGANVLTF
size: few; J: TRBJ2-1; V: TRBV9; CDR3: CASSVAGGTGGIPYNEQFF
size: many; J: TRBJ2-1; V: TRBV3-1; CDR3: CASSQLANEQFF
size: many; J: TRBJ2-7; V: TRBV28; CDR3: CASSGMPGAVWYEQYF
size: many; J: TRBJ1-1; V: TRBV18; CDR3: CASSLHSGTGTEAFF
size: few; J: TRBJ1-2; V: TRBV6-1; CDR3: CASSDTAWGESGYTF
size: many; J: TRBJ1-2; V: TRBV2; CDR3: CASSTSQGTYGYTF
size: .; J: TRBJ2-3; V: TRBV5-5; CDR3: CASSLGAGVEDTQYF
size: .; J: TRBJ2-7; V: TRBV29-1; CDR3: CSVDRGYEQYF
size: many; J: TRBJ2-7; V: TRBV11-2; CDR3: CASSLGGTLVEQYF
size: .; J: TRBJ2-7; V: TRBV4-2; CDR3: CASSHPVHGTGGGYEQYF
size: .; J: TRBJ1-1; V: TRBV6-1; CDR3: CASTDEVAFF
size: .; J: TRBJ2-7; V: TRBV6-2/TRBV6-3; CDR3: CASSDRTGPFHYEQYF
size: .; J: TRBJ2-5; V: TRBV29-1; CDR3: CSVEGDSGNQETQYF
size: many; J: TRBJ2-7; V: TRBV7-9; CDR3: CASSLGQIGYEQYF
size: .; J: TRBJ2-1; V: TRBV24-1; CDR3: CATSESGVGDEQFF
size: .; J: TRBJ2-3; V: TRBV6-2/TRBV6-3; CDR3: CASSAGVGSTDTQYF
size: .; J: TRBJ2-7; V: TRBV20-1; CDR3: CSAGARTAYEQYF
size: .; J: TRBJ2-2; V: TRBV24-1; CDR3: CATSDSTGPGELFF
size: .; J: TRBJ2-3; V: TRBV24-1; CDR3: CAARASGSFTDTQYF
size: .; J: TRBJ2-1; V: TRBV9; CDR3: CASTGQGVSNEQFF
size: .; J: TRBJ2-7; V: TRBV6-1; CDR3: CARETLRSDEQYF
size: few; J: TRBJ2-3; V: TRBV19; CDR3: CASSRPTSSGSTDTQYF
size: few; J: TRBJ2-1; V: TRBV14; CDR3: CASSHHDRVHPYNEQFF